The sequence of this TCR beta chain was determined in a study of T cell responses to AZD1222 COVID-19 vaccine. Looking at the study overall: Analyses pooled second doses at about 4 or about 12 weeks. Findings and caveats of the study: Without day 14 samples, only post-peak T cell repertoires were studied. Most donors were white British, females outnumbered males, and clonal diversity was possibly underestimated.

For this clone: What it binds is not known.

J lost 4 bases, V lost 5 bases, and 6 bases had no gene match. The CDR3 covers 15 residues. Germline CDR1 and CDR2: SGHNT and YENEEA. TCRdb's copy holds only in-frame clones and misses some; the assay was immunoSEQ multiplex PCR. The sample includes about 130,000 clones, 88% of them seen just once. Sample: peripheral blood, taken on day 0 of AZD1222 vaccination. V gene TRBV11-3 combines with J gene TRBJ2-5; TRBD2 matches at 11 bases. The TCR comes from an adult in good health. The CDR3 reads CASSRGTSGGETQYF. The CDR3, as DNA: TGTGCCAGCAGCCGGGGGACTAGCGGAGGAGAGACCCAGTACTTC.